This T cell receptor (beta chain) originates from a study of siplizumab effects on memory and regulatory T cells. Clones were sequenced by immunoSEQ multiplex PCR, and TCRdb holds only the in-frame ones, with some missing. The data show some 6,000 clones, around three fifths seen once. The CDR3 spans 12 residues. Germline V gene lookup returns CDR1 SNHLY and CDR2 FYNNEI. Trimming removed 4 bases from V and 7 bases from J, with 10 bases in between. The sequencing input was effector memory CD8+ T cells sorted from blood. The subset is: unstimulated CD8+ effector memory T cells. This TCR was recovered from a human donor in good health. The chain employs TRBV2 and TRBJ1-1; D ambiguous. CDR3 bases: TGTGCCAGCAGTGTTTTTTTACATGAAGCTTTCTTT. Protein product: CASSVFLHEAFF.